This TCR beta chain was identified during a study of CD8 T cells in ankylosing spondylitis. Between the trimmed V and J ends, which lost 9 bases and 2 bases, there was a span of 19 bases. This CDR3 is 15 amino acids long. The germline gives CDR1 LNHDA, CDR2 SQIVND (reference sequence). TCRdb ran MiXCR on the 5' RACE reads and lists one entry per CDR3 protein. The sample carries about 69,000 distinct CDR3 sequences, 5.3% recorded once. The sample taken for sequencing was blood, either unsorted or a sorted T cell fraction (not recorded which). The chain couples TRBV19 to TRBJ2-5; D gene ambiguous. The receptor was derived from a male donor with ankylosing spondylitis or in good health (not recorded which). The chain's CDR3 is CASTRTRIGQETQYF. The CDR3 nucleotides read TGTGCCAGCACGCGCACCCGGATAGGACAAGAGACCCAGTACTTC. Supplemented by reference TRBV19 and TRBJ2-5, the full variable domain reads DGGITQSPKYLFRKEGQNVTLSCEQNLNHDAMYWYRQDPGQGLRLIYYSQIVNDFQKGDIAEGYSVSREKKESFPLTVTSAQKNPTAFYLCASTRTRIGQETQYFGPGTRLLVL.